The 25 T cell receptor beta chains listed next were all sequenced from one sample in a study of T cells in Graves' hyperthyroidism and ophthalmopathy. The investigators amplified TCR beta CDR3 regions from RNA transcripts. Carried out on the TCR CDR3, a first-round RT-PCR used the HTBI primer set. TCRdb passed the multiplex PCR reads through MiXCR, listing each CDR3 protein once. The sample has approximately 400,000 distinct CDR3 sequences, around a sixth seen once. The sequenced sample was blood. Receptor source: a woman under 30 with Graves' hyperthyroidism.

In its sample, this clonotype was seen many times. The chain employs TRBV28 and TRBJ1-5, with D uncertain. The germline V gene has CDR1 MDHEN and CDR2 SYDVKM. The CDR3 length is 14 residues. Between the trimmed V and J ends, which lost 6 bases and 1 base, there was a span of 10 bases. The CDR3 loop reads CASSRPGSNQPQHF. As DNA, the CDR3 is TGTGCCAGCAGCCGCCCCGGGAGCAATCAGCCCCAGCATTTT.

This clonotype occurred a few times. V and J are TRBV10-3 and TRBJ1-1, with TRBD1 matching over 10 bases. Germline loops: CDR1 ENHRY, CDR2 SYGVKD. Germline trimming cut 7 bases from V and 3 bases from J; bases unmatched to any gene: 5. The CDR3 sequence is 14 residues long. CDR3 nucleotides: TGTGCCATCAAAGGACAGGGGGAGGACACTGAAGCTTTCTTT. Its protein product is CAIKGQGEDTEAFF.

The J gene is TRBJ2-7, the V gene TRBV29-1; TRBD2 matches at 10 bases. Unmatched junction bases numbered 4, after V lost 0 bases and J lost 2 bases. The CDR3 is 15 residues long. The germline V gene has CDR1 SQVTM and CDR2 ANQGSEA. The CDR3 bases are TGCAGCGTTGAAGAAAGGACTAGCGGTGCCTACGAGCAGTACTTC. This gives the protein CSVEERTSGAYEQYF.

This clonotype showed up many times. The J gene is TRBJ1-1, the V gene TRBV3-1, with D perhaps TRBD1 (5 bases). Germline-derived CDR1 and CDR2 are LGHDT and YNNKEL (reference sequence). Trimming removed 1 base at V and 3 bases at J, with 15 bases between. CDR3 length equals 16 residues. The DNA of the CDR3 is TGTGCCAGCAGCCAAGGGGGCGGTAGTCGGGACACTGAAGCTTTCTTT. It translates to CASSQGGGSRDTEAFF.

This clonotype has at least ten counts. CDR3 sequence (DNA): TGTGCCAGCAGCTTAGAGAGCAGGAACTACGAGCAGTACTTC. Its protein product is CASSLESRNYEQYF. V gene TRBV7-6 combines with J gene TRBJ2-7, with D hard to call. Trimming took off 1 base at V and 3 bases at J, with 10 bases between the two ends. CDR3 size: 14 residues. Germline values: CDR1 SGHVS, CDR2 FNYEAQ.

This clonotype has a handful of counts. This chain uses TRBV10-3 with TRBJ1-1; D uncertain. The CDR3 extends over 12 amino acids. Trimming cost V 6 bases and J 0 bases, with 5 bases left between them. Germline CDR1 is ENHRY and CDR2 is SYGVKD. The CDR3 coding sequence is TGTGCCATCAGGGCAGTGAACACTGAAGCTTTCTTT. This codes for CAIRAVNTEAFF.

The chain recombines TRBV11-1 with TRBJ2-7; 8 nucleotides match TRBD1. Germline CDR1 SGHAT, CDR2 FQDESV (reference sequence). The CDR3 is 17 residues long. Trimming at V came to 5 bases and at J to 6 bases, leaving 18 bases not matched to a gene. DNA of the CDR3: TGTGCCAGCAGCCCCGGACAGGGAGGTCCACTACGTATCGAGCAGTACTTC. Translating gives CASSPGQGGPLRIEQYF.

The rearrangement joins TRBV7-8 to TRBJ1-5, with 9 bases aligning to TRBD1. The CDR3 totals 19 residues. Germline CDR1 is SGHVS and CDR2 is FQNEAQ. V shed 2 bases, J shed 1 base, and the junction held 12 bases outside the gene matches. The CDR3 bases are TGTGCCAGCAGCTTATCCGGGACAGGGATTCGCTTGAGCAATCAGCCCCAGCATTTT. Its translation is CASSLSGTGIRLSNQPQHF.

This clonotype was seen ten or more times. V usage is TRBV4-2 and J usage is TRBJ1-1; D gene ambiguous. The CDR3 contains 15 residues. V was clipped by 1 base and J by 3 bases, with 12 bases between them. The germline V gene has CDR1 LGHNA and CDR2 YNFKEQ. The CDR3 DNA follows: TGTGCCAGCAGCCAAGCAACGGTACATGACACTGAAGCTTTCTTT. It specifies CASSQATVHDTEAFF.

This clonotype was counted between two and nine times. One end of the junction varies from germline; a read error may be responsible. V is TRBV7-7 and J is TRBJ2-2; D not resolved. Germline V lookup: CDR1 SSHAT, CDR2 FNYEAQ (reference sequence). This CDR3 region has 14 residues. The DNA of the CDR3 is TGTGCTAGCAGCCCTTATAGTGGGCCGGGGGAGCTGTTTTTT. Amino acid sequence: CASSPYSGPGELFF.

This clonotype was picked up a small number of times. The J gene is TRBJ1-5, the V gene TRBV19, with 10 bases fitting TRBD1. The CDR3 runs 15 residues. Germline V lookup: CDR1 LNHDA, CDR2 SQIVND (reference sequence). The V gene end was trimmed by 2 bases and the J gene end by 5 bases; junction bases not matched to a gene: 3. CDR3 region: CASSISGQGDQPQHF. The CDR3 nucleotides are TGTGCCAGTAGTATAAGTGGACAGGGGGATCAGCCCCAGCATTTT. The full variable domain, with the rest looked up from reference TRBV19 and TRBJ1-5, is DGGITQSPKYLFRKEGQNVTLSCEQNLNHDAMYWYRQDPGQGLRLIYYSQIVNDFQKGDIAEGYSVSREKKESFPLTVTSAQKNPTAFYLCASSISGQGDQPQHFGDGTRLSIL.

This clonotype was observed many times. The chain employs TRBV28 and TRBJ2-7; 9 bases align to TRBD2. V lost 3 bases, J lost 2 bases, and 5 bases stayed unmatched. Germline V gene data show CDR1 as MDHEN and CDR2 as SYDVKM. The CDR3 is 15 amino acids. The CDR3 nucleotides are TGTGCCAGCAGTTTGTGGCTAGCGGGACCCTACGAGCAGTACTTC. This sequence encodes CASSLWLAGPYEQYF.

In its sample, this clonotype was seen many times. This chain uses TRBV2 with TRBJ1-6; no clear D gene. The V gene's germline CDR1 is SNHLY and CDR2 FYNNEI. The V gene lost 7 bases and the J gene lost 7 bases, with 11 bases spanning the gap. CDR3 length: 13 amino acids. CDR3 protein: CASIKSYNSPLHF. The CDR3 DNA follows: TGTGCCAGCATCAAGAGCTACAATTCACCCCTCCACTTT.

This clonotype was seen at least ten times. The chain couples TRBV2 to TRBJ2-5; a weak D match, TRBD1 (5 bases). V was shortened by 7 bases and J by 2 bases, with 11 bases between the two germline ends. Germline CDR1 reads SNHLY; CDR2 reads FYNNEI. The CDR3 sequence is 13 residues long. The CDR3 coding sequence is TGTGCCAGCACATCTTACAGGCAAGAGACCCAGTACTTC. Amino acid sequence: CASTSYRQETQYF. The full variable domain, rest sourced from reference TRBV2 and TRBJ2-5, is EPEVTQTPSHQVTQMGQEVILRCVPISNHLYFYWYRQILGQKVEFLVSFYNNEISEKSEIFDDQFSVERPDGSNFTLKIRSTKLEDSAMYFCASTSYRQETQYFGPGTRLLVL.

This clonotype was counted ten times or more. The chain combines TRBV12-3 or TRBV12-4 with TRBJ1-6; D might be TRBD1 (5 bases). Trimming took off 3 bases at V and 9 bases at J, with 15 bases between the two ends. The CDR3 is made up of 15 amino acids. The CDR3 DNA sequence: TGTGCCAGCAGTTTCTCCGAGGGGAGAAGTTCACCCCTCCACTTT. This translates into CASSFSEGRSSPLHF.

This clonotype appeared many times. The rearrangement joins TRBV6-1 to TRBJ2-2; TRBD2 aligns across 10 bases. Germline lookup yields CDR1 MNHNS and CDR2 SASEGT. V shed 5 bases and J 9 bases; nucleotides not matched to a gene: 9. This CDR3 is built from 15 residues. The CDR3 reads CASSSQREGRRELFF. The CDR3 region has the DNA TGTGCCAGCAGTTCCCAGCGGGAGGGCCGTCGGGAGCTGTTTTTT.

This clonotype was observed many times. Here the CDR3 DNA reads TGTGCCACCAGCATTGGGACAGGGAACAATGAAAAACTGTTTTTT. This translates into CATSIGTGNNEKLFF. This rearrangement joins TRBV15 to TRBJ1-4; 9 bases match TRBD1. The V gene's germline CDR1 is LNHNV and CDR2 YYDKDF (reference sequence). The CDR3 runs to 15 residues. V lost 4 bases, J lost 5 bases, and 5 bases stayed unmatched.

The chain joins TRBV5-1 to TRBJ2-7; no clear D gene. Germline V lookup: CDR1 SGHRS, CDR2 YFSETQ. With 2 bases removed from V and 5 bases from J, the gap between germline ends came to 11 bases. The length of the CDR3 is 13 residues. This CDR3 is CASSFVFRDEQYF. In nucleotides, the CDR3 is TGCGCCAGCAGCTTTGTTTTTCGGGACGAGCAGTACTTC. The full variable domain, with the rest looked up from reference TRBV5-1 and TRBJ2-7, is KAGVTQTPRYLIKTRGQQVTLSCSPISGHRSVSWYQQTPGQGLQFLFEYFSETQRNKGNFPGRFSGRQFSNSRSEMNVSTLELGDSALYLCASSFVFRDEQYFGPGTRLTVT.

The V and J genes are TRBV5-1 and TRBJ2-5, with D perhaps matching TRBD2 (5 bases). Trimming shortened V by 3 bases and J by 7 bases, and 13 bases separated the two germline ends. CDR3 length: 13 residues. Looked up from germline, CDR1 is SGHRS and CDR2 is YFSETQ. The CDR3 region has the DNA TGCGCCAGCAGCTCCGGGTCCGGAGGGACCCAGTACTTC. Amino acids: CASSSGSGGTQYF.

With regard to this clonotype: A much bigger clone sits one base away, suggesting this may be a read error. V usage is TRBV6-1 and J usage is TRBJ1-2; 7 positions agree with TRBD1. The CDR3 length is 15 residues. The germline V gene encodes CDR1 MNHNS and CDR2 SASEGT. Here the CDR3 DNA reads TGTGCCAGCAAAGCTCAGTGGACAGGATACTATGGCTGCACCTTC. Translation gives CASKAQWTGYYGCTF.

This clonotype has more than one count but fewer than ten. The chain links TRBV15 to TRBJ1-5, with D possibly being TRBD1 (5 bases). Trimming took off 2 bases at V and 1 base at J, with 9 bases between the two ends. Germline V gene lookup returns CDR1 LNHNV and CDR2 YYDKDF (reference sequence). The CDR3 runs 15 residues. The CDR3 DNA is TGTGCCACCAGCAGAACTCGGGACAGCAATCAGCCCCAGCATTTT. Protein: CATSRTRDSNQPQHF. The whole variable domain, remainder taken from reference TRBV15 and TRBJ1-5, is DAMVIQNPRYQVTQFGKPVTLSCSQTLNHNVMYWYQQKSSQAPKLLFHYYDKDFNNEADTPDNFQSRRPNTSFCFLDIRSPGLGDTAMYLCATSRTRDSNQPQHFGDGTRLSIL.

This clonotype was seen repeatedly, ten times or more. J is TRBJ2-5 and V is TRBV13; D perhaps matches TRBD2 (6 bases). CDR1 PRHDT and CDR2 FYEKMQ come from the germline V gene (reference sequence). The V end lost 5 bases, the J end lost 5 bases, and 15 bases lay between the germline ends. The CDR3 totals 14 residues. The CDR3 sequence: CASSLKGGGETQYF. DNA for the CDR3: TGTGCCAGCAGCCTGAAGGGAGGCGGGGAGACCCAGTACTTC.

The chain links TRBV20-1 to TRBJ1-2; D ambiguous. The germline gives CDR1 DFQATT, CDR2 SNEGSKA (reference sequence). The CDR3 extends over 15 amino acids. Trimming removed 0 bases from V and 2 bases from J, with 13 bases in between. In DNA form, the CDR3 reads TGCAGTGCTAGAGATAGTGCAGGCTTCAACTATGGCTACACCTTC. Protein product: CSARDSAGFNYGYTF.

This clonotype was counted only a few times. The chain joins TRBV7-2 to TRBJ1-6; no clear D. Germline-derived CDR1 and CDR2 are SGHTA and FQGNSA. The CDR3 is 16 residues long. The germline V and J ends were trimmed by 6 bases and 0 bases, with 12 bases remaining between them. In DNA form, the CDR3 reads TGTGCCAGCAGTCCCGCCGGGCGCTCCTATAATTCACCCCTCCACTTT. Translation: CASSPAGRSYNSPLHF.

Ten or more counts support this clonotype. The chain couples TRBV18 to TRBJ1-4; weak D call: TRBD1 (5 bases). The CDR3 covers 15 residues. Germline CDR1 KGHSH, CDR2 LQKENI. Trimming took 6 bases from V and 4 from J, leaving 15 bases between them. CDR3 sequence (DNA): TGTGCCAGCTCCCCAAGACAGACGTTTAATGAAAAACTGTTTTTT. This translates into CASSPRQTFNEKLFF.